The 26 T cell receptor beta chains presented below share a single source sample, sequenced in a study of graft-versus-host responses after intestinal transplantation. No antigen has been identified for these receptors. Profiled with immunoSEQ multiplex PCR; TCRdb holds only in-frame clones, not every one. The sample gives tens of thousands of clones, 90% of which show up once; about 4.2% is in the top ten. Sequenced material: unstimulated CD8+ T cells sorted from spleen or lymph node cells, taken before transplant. Receptor source: a human donor who was the organ donor for an intestinal transplant.

This chain joins TRBV7-9 and TRBJ1-2, with a weak D call TRBD1 (5 bases). Germline lookup yields CDR1 SEHNR and CDR2 FQNEAQ (reference sequence). CDR3 length: 11 amino acids. Trimming took off 5 bases at V and 8 bases at J, with 9 bases between the two ends. CDR3 bases: TGTGCCAGCAGCGGTCAGGGCGGCTACACCTTC. This codes for CASSGQGGYTF.

The V and J genes are TRBV6-4 and TRBJ2-1; 8 bases align to TRBD2. Per the germline V gene, CDR1 is MRHNA and CDR2 is SNTAGT. V was pared by 2 bases and J by 6 bases, with 9 bases of the junction left unmatched. The CDR3 sequence is 16 residues long. The CDR3 sequence: CASSDGAGDTTNEQFF. The CDR3, as DNA: TGTGCCAGCAGTGACGGAGCGGGGGACACCACCAATGAGCAGTTCTTC.

The V and J genes are TRBV28 and TRBJ1-5; D is unresolved. Between the trimmed V and J ends, which lost 5 bases and 3 bases, there was a span of 5 bases. The CDR3 totals 12 residues. Per germline, CDR1 MDHEN and CDR2 SYDVKM. CDR3 loop: CASSQINQPQHF. The CDR3 DNA reads TGTGCCAGCAGTCAAATCAATCAGCCCCAGCATTTT.

This clone was detected once. The rearrangement joins TRBV4-1 to TRBJ2-1, with a possible D match to TRBD2 (6 bases). The CDR3 loop spans 16 amino acids. Trimming removed 0 bases from V and 4 bases from J, with 13 bases in between. Germline V gives CDR1 MGHRA, CDR2 YSYEKL. The CDR3 loop is CASSQELPSAYNEQFF. The DNA of the CDR3 is TGCGCCAGCAGCCAAGAACTTCCTAGCGCGTACAATGAGCAGTTCTTC.

The chain carries TRBV19 and TRBJ2-2; 10 bases map to TRBD2. The V gene end was trimmed by 1 base and the J gene end by 0 bases; junction bases not matched to a gene: 5. Germline V CDR1 and CDR2: LNHDA, SQIVND (reference sequence). The CDR3 length is 18 residues. The CDR3 loop is CASSIGLAGETNTGELFF. CDR3 in DNA: TGTGCCAGTAGTATAGGCCTAGCGGGGGAGACGAACACCGGGGAGCTGTTTTTT.

The chain uses TRBV6-4 and TRBJ1-2; D possibly corresponds to TRBD1 (6 bases). Germline CDR1 is MRHNA and CDR2 is SNTAGT. This CDR3 is built from 15 residues. The germline V and J ends were trimmed by 8 bases and 2 bases, with 18 bases remaining between them. The CDR3 is CASLEEQGLNYGYTF. The DNA for the CDR3 is TGTGCCAGCTTAGAAGAACAGGGTTTAAACTATGGCTACACCTTC.

The chain recombines TRBV28 with TRBJ1-5; 11 nucleotides align to TRBD1. The CDR3 consists of 15 residues. V lost 6 bases to trimming and J lost 5 bases; unmatched junction nucleotides: 6. Germline V CDR1 and CDR2: MDHEN, SYDVKM. CDR3 DNA sequence: TGTGCCAGCAGGACAGGGACAGGGGGATATCAGCCCCAGCATTTT. It translates to CASRTGTGGYQPQHF.

V is TRBV5-6 and J is TRBJ1-2; 7 nucleotides match TRBD1. CDR3 length equals 15 residues. Germline assignment: CDR1 SGHDT and CDR2 YYEEEE. The J segment lost 4 bases and the V segment lost 2 bases, leaving 8 bases of the junction unmatched. The CDR3 DNA reads as TGTGCCAGCAGCTTAGGGACAGTCTTCGGCTATGGCTACACCTTC. It yields the protein CASSLGTVFGYGYTF.

The rearrangement joins TRBV7-9 to TRBJ1-4; possibly TRBD1 for D (5 bases). This CDR3 has 13 residues. Per germline, CDR1 SEHNR and CDR2 FQNEAQ (reference sequence). The ends were cut back, 1 base at V and 5 bases at J, with 5 bases in the middle. In DNA, the CDR3 is TGTGCCAGCAGCTTAGGGGGCAATGAAAAACTGTTTTTT. Translated: CASSLGGNEKLFF.

The rearrangement joins TRBV27 to TRBJ2-5, with D perhaps matching TRBD1 (8 bases). Germline V gene data show CDR1 as MNHEY and CDR2 as SMNVEV (reference sequence). The CDR3 runs to 16 residues. V was trimmed by 5 bases and J by 1 base, leaving 17 bases between them. The CDR3 DNA is TGTGCCAGCAGTAACTGGACAGGGAGGGCCCAAGAGACCCAGTACTTC. Residues: CASSNWTGRAQETQYF.

This chain links TRBV19 with TRBJ1-6, with TRBD1 identical over 10 bases. The CDR3 covers 17 residues. Per the germline V gene, CDR1 is LNHDA and CDR2 is SQIVND (reference sequence). J gave up 7 bases and V 3 bases, and 9 bases lay outside the gene matches. CDR3 coding DNA: TGTGCCAGTAGTATTCACTCCGGGACAGGGGACAATTCACCCCTCCACTTT. This sequence encodes CASSIHSGTGDNSPLHF.

The chain recombines TRBV7-2 with TRBJ2-1; 7 bases align to TRBD1. CDR1 SGHTA and CDR2 FQGNSA come from the germline V gene. Trimming took 4 bases from V and 5 from J; bases not matched to a gene: 8. This CDR3 contains 15 residues. The CDR3 sequence is CASSSSTGSDNEQFF. CDR3 sequence (DNA): TGTGCCAGCAGCTCATCGACAGGGAGCGACAATGAGCAGTTCTTC.

The gene calls are TRBV29-1 and TRBJ2-1; 8 nucleotides line up with TRBD1. CDR1 and CDR2 (germline): SQVTM, ANQGSEA. After removal of 3 bases from V and 8 bases from J, the junction contained 9 bases not matched to a gene. CDR3 length: 14 residues. The CDR3 here is CSVETGDQIDEQFF. CDR3 DNA sequence: TGCAGCGTTGAGACAGGGGACCAGATCGATGAGCAGTTCTTC.

This clone was seen a handful of times. The chain joins TRBV7-3 to TRBJ2-3; 9 bases are a match to TRBD1. Per germline, CDR1 SGHTA and CDR2 FQGTGA. This CDR3 has 16 amino acids. Germline trimming cut 5 bases from V and 2 bases from J; bases unmatched to any gene: 8. The CDR3: CASSPTGGADTDTQYF. The CDR3 nucleotides read TGTGCCAGCAGCCCGACAGGGGGAGCTGACACAGATACGCAGTATTTT.

This chain joins TRBV5-6 and TRBJ2-7; D unresolved. V lost 1 base to trimming and J lost 1 base, with 9 bases between them. CDR1 and CDR2 from the germline V gene are SGHDT and YYEEEE. The CDR3 length is 14 residues. The CDR3 protein is CASSLPGQSYEQYV. CDR3 sequence (DNA): TGTGCCAGCAGCTTGCCTGGGCAGTCCTACGAGCAGTACGTC.

This clone has just a few counts. The DNA of the CDR3 is TGCGCCAGCAGCCAAGGCCCGACGGGACAACTAAACAATGAGCAGTTCTTC. It is translated as CASSQGPTGQLNNEQFF. The genes are TRBV4-3 and TRBJ2-1; possible D gene TRBD1, 6 bases. Germline CDR1 is LGHNA and CDR2 is YSLEER. Trimming removed 1 base from V and 5 bases from J, with 18 bases in between. The CDR3 spans 17 residues.

The V gene is TRBV15, the J gene TRBJ1-1, with D hard to call. The CDR3 consists of 13 residues. Germline V gene sequence: CDR1 LNHNV, CDR2 YYDKDF (reference sequence). V was cut by 1 base and J by 3 bases, with 6 bases left in between. CDR3 loop: CATSRAPYTEAFF. CDR3 DNA sequence: TGTGCCACCAGCAGAGCCCCTTACACTGAAGCTTTCTTT.

The gene calls are TRBV28 and TRBJ1-1; maybe TRBD1 (6 bases). Trimming cost V 2 bases and J 10 bases, with 14 bases left between them. Germline V lookup: CDR1 MDHEN, CDR2 SYDVKM. The length of the CDR3 is 13 residues. CDR3 residues: CASSLDAGGRAFF. CDR3 in DNA: TGTGCCAGCAGTTTAGATGCGGGGGGGCGAGCTTTCTTT.

The CDR3 region has the DNA TGTGCCACCCACGATTTTTGGGGCGAAGTTAACTATGGCTACACCTTC. Encoded protein: CATHDFWGEVNYGYTF. The chain has TRBV19 and TRBJ1-2; a possible D gene is TRBD1 (5 bases). CDR3 length: 16 residues. Deletions cut 10 bases from V and 1 base from J, with 22 bases between. Per germline, CDR1 LNHDA and CDR2 SQIVND (reference sequence). Full variable domain (missing parts from reference TRBV19 and TRBJ1-2): DGGITQSPKYLFRKEGQNVTLSCEQNLNHDAMYWYRQDPGQGLRLIYYSQIVNDFQKGDIAEGYSVSREKKESFPLTVTSAQKNPTAFYLCATHDFWGEVNYGYTFGSGTRLTVV.

The rearrangement links TRBV5-6 to TRBJ2-7, with a weak D call TRBD2 (6 bases). Germline CDR1 and CDR2: SGHDT and YYEEEE. CDR3 length: 13 residues. Trimming shortened V by 4 bases and J by 3 bases, and 11 bases separated the two germline ends. The CDR3: CASSVSGSYEQYV. In nucleotides, the CDR3 is TGTGCCAGCAGCGTTAGCGGCAGCTACGAGCAGTACGTC.

V and J are TRBV11-2 and TRBJ2-1; TRBD2 might be the D (5 bases). Germline CDR1 SGHAT, CDR2 FQNNGV. The CDR3 is made up of 16 amino acids. V was clipped by 2 bases and J by 1 base, with 12 bases between them. Here the CDR3 DNA reads TGTGCCAGCAGCTTATGGGGAGCGCCTTCCTACAATGAGCAGTTCTTC. It translates to CASSLWGAPSYNEQFF.

This clone was recorded a few times. This sequence joins TRBV19 and TRBJ1-1; D ambiguous. Trimming removed 5 bases at V and 0 bases at J, with 7 bases between. Per the germline V gene, CDR1 is LNHDA and CDR2 is SQIVND (reference sequence). The CDR3 extends over 13 amino acids. Here the CDR3 DNA reads TGTGCCAGTAGTCTGCAGTTGAACACTGAAGCTTTCTTT. Its translation is CASSLQLNTEAFF.

The chain uses TRBV27 and TRBJ2-7; 7 bases fit TRBD1. Germline V CDR1 and CDR2: MNHEY, SMNVEV (reference sequence). V dropped 5 bases and J dropped 0; count of bases not matched to a gene: 4. The CDR3 sequence is 14 residues long. CDR3 nucleotides: TGTGCCAGCAGTCCCTGGGACAGCTCCTACGAGCAGTACGTC. This encodes CASSPWDSSYEQYV.

The chain joins TRBV7-2 to TRBJ2-5; no firm D call. CDR1 and CDR2 from the germline V gene are SGHTA and FQGNSA. CDR3 size: 17 residues. V was clipped by 5 bases and J by 5 bases, with 24 bases between them. CDR3 nucleotides: TGTGCCAGCAGCCATGGAGCCTGGAAAGGTTATCGGGAGACCCAGTACTTC. Its protein is CASSHGAWKGYRETQYF.

The V call is TRBV7-6, the J call TRBJ2-2, with 8 bases that match TRBD2. The V segment lost 5 bases and the J segment 3 bases; nucleotides outside the gene matches: 5. Per germline, CDR1 SGHVS and CDR2 FNYEAQ. The CDR3 has 15 amino acids. In nucleotides, the CDR3 is TGTGCCAGCAGCCCCCTTAGCGGGGACACCGGGGAGCTGTTTTTT. It yields the protein CASSPLSGDTGELFF.

The genes are TRBV14 and TRBJ1-3; D unclear. With 4 bases removed from V and 4 bases from J, the gap between germline ends came to 8 bases. The CDR3 runs to 13 residues. Germline CDR1 is SGHDN and CDR2 is FVKESK. DNA for the CDR3: TGTGCCAGCAGCCTGACTTTAGGAAACACCATATATTTT. It translates to CASSLTLGNTIYF.